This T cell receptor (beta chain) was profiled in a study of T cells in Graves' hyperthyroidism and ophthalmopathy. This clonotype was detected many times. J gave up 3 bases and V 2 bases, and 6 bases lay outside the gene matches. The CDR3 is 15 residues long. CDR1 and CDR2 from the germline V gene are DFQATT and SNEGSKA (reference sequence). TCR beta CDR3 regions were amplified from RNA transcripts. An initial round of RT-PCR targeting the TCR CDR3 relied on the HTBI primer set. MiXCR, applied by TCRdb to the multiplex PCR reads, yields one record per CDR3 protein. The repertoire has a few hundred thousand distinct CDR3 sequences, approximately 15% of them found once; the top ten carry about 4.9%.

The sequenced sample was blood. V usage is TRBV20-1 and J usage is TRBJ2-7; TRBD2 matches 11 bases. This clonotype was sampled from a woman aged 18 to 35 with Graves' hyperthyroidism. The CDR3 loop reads CSARSGGTSGYEQYF. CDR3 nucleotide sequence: TGCAGTGCTAGATCCGGTGGGACTAGCGGCTACGAGCAGTACTTC.